What follows are 21 T cell receptor beta chains derived from one specimen sequenced in a study of T cell responses to AZD1222 COVID-19 vaccine. Produced via immunoSEQ multiplex PCR; TCRdb's table is partial and in-frame only. The table records some 120,000 clones, around 84% of them present only once. Material: peripheral blood, obtained on day 0 of AZD1222 vaccination. These receptors were taken from an adult in good health.

This clone was seen a handful of times. The chain links TRBV30 to TRBJ1-1, with D uncertain. The CDR3 length is 15 residues. Germline V gene lookup returns CDR1 GTSNPN and CDR2 SVGIG (reference sequence). Trimming stripped 4 bases from V and 4 bases from J, with 19 bases between. The CDR3 spells CAWTPTRAPSTEAFF. CDR3 DNA: TGTGCCTGGACCCCGACCCGGGCACCGAGCACTGAAGCTTTCTTT.

The chain uses TRBV24-1 and TRBJ2-3; weak D call: TRBD2 (6 bases). In germline, CDR1 is KGHDR, CDR2 SFDVKD. The CDR3 spans 15 residues. V was shortened by 2 bases and J by 2 bases, with 10 bases between the two germline ends. The CDR3 DNA sequence: TGTGCCACCAGTGATTCGGCGGACTACACAGATACGCAGTATTTT. Protein product: CATSDSADYTDTQYF.

The rearrangement links TRBV28 to TRBJ1-5; TRBD1 matches at 7 bases. Germline assignment: CDR1 MDHEN and CDR2 SYDVKM. The J segment lost 3 bases and the V segment lost 6 bases, leaving 5 bases of the junction unmatched. The CDR3 length is 14 residues. This chain's CDR3 is CASRDREYNQPQHF. CDR3 nucleotide sequence: TGTGCCAGCAGAGACAGGGAGTACAATCAGCCCCAGCATTTT.

The genes are TRBV29-1 and TRBJ2-1; D may be TRBD1 (6 bases). Germline CDR1 reads SQVTM; CDR2 reads ANQGSEA. The CDR3 spans 15 residues. V lost 4 bases and J lost 0, with 13 bases in between. The CDR3 nucleotides read TGCAGCGTTGTCAGAACAGGGACCTCCTACAATGAGCAGTTCTTC. Its protein is CSVVRTGTSYNEQFF.

The chain carries TRBV6-5 and TRBJ1-3; 8 bases align to TRBD1. V gave up 2 bases and J gave up 0 bases; unmatched junction bases: 3. The germline V gene encodes CDR1 MNHEY and CDR2 SVGAGI. The CDR3 is 16 residues long. The CDR3 protein is CASSYRTGHSGNTIYF. The CDR3, as DNA: TGTGCCAGCAGTTACCGGACAGGGCACTCTGGAAACACCATATATTTT.

The chain carries TRBV25-1 and TRBJ2-7, with D perhaps matching TRBD1 (5 bases). The V and J ends lost 5 bases and 1 base respectively, with 12 bases between them. The germline gives CDR1 MGHDK, CDR2 SYGVNS. The length of the CDR3 is 14 residues. CDR3 amino acids: CASSPSGISYEQYF. CDR3 bases: TGTGCCAGCAGTCCCTCAGGGATATCCTACGAGCAGTACTTC.

This rearrangement joins TRBV25-1 to TRBJ1-6; no reliable D call. The CDR3 has 12 residues. Germline V gene data show CDR1 as MGHDK and CDR2 as SYGVNS. The germline V and J ends were trimmed by 4 bases and 11 bases, with 9 bases remaining between them. CDR3 DNA sequence: TGTGCCAGCAGTGCCGTGGGGACACCCCTCCACTTT. This gives the protein CASSAVGTPLHF.

This clone was counted between two and nine times. This rearrangement joins TRBV5-1 to TRBJ2-4, with 7 bases matching TRBD2. Trimming removed 0 bases from V and 0 bases from J; junction bases left unmatched: 6. Germline V gene lookup returns CDR1 SGHRS and CDR2 YFSETQ. This CDR3 is 17 amino acids long. CDR3 amino acids: CASSLDASGIAKNIQYF. DNA of the CDR3: TGCGCCAGCAGCTTGGATGCGAGCGGGATAGCCAAAAACATTCAGTACTTC.

The chain carries TRBV13 and TRBJ1-5; D is perhaps TRBD1 (5 bases). Germline V CDR1 and CDR2: PRHDT, FYEKMQ (reference sequence). V lost 1 base, J lost 1 base, and 8 bases lay in between. This CDR3 has 15 residues. The DNA for the CDR3 is TGTGCCAGCAGCTTAGTTGGGGGAAGCAATCAGCCCCAGCATTTT. Translated: CASSLVGGSNQPQHF.

This chain uses TRBV6-2 or TRBV6-3 with TRBJ2-1, with 7 bases aligning to TRBD2. Germline V gene lookup returns CDR1 MNHEY and CDR2 SVGEGT. Trimming cost V 6 bases and J 10 bases; bases outside gene matches: 6. The CDR3 consists of 12 residues. CDR3: CASSQPGLEQFF. The CDR3 nucleotides are TGTGCCAGCAGCCAACCGGGACTAGAGCAGTTCTTC.

The chain recombines TRBV21-1 with TRBJ2-3; the listed D gene, TRBD2, was not tested against the DNA. TRBV21-1 is marked as a pseudogene. This CDR3 comprises 11 residues. The CDR3 here is CASGGTDTQYF. Written as DNA, the CDR3 is TGTGCCAGCGGAGGGACAGATACGCAGTATTTT.

V and J are TRBV5-5 and TRBJ2-1; tentatively, D is TRBD2 (6 bases). The V gene's germline CDR1 is SGHKS and CDR2 YYEKEE (reference sequence). CDR3 size: 16 residues. The V and J ends lost 3 bases and 0 bases respectively, with 13 bases between them. The CDR3 loop reads CASSSRAGSSYNEQFF. The CDR3 DNA is TGTGCCAGCAGCTCCCGGGCGGGGAGCTCCTACAATGAGCAGTTCTTC.

The gene calls are TRBV3-1 (or the pseudogene TRBV3-2) and TRBJ2-3; D is unresolved. Deletions cut 2 bases from V and 3 bases from J, with 6 bases between. This CDR3 has 13 residues. The germline gives CDR1 LGHDT, CDR2 YNNKEL (reference sequence). The CDR3 region has the DNA TGTGCCAGCAGCCAACTAGTTACAGATACGCAGTATTTT. Amino acids: CASSQLVTDTQYF.

This clone was seen a few times. This chain uses TRBV5-4 with TRBJ1-1, with 8 bases lining up with TRBD1. The CDR3 has 15 residues. With V trimmed by 2 bases and J by 1 base, 4 bases remained unmatched. CDR1 is SGHNT, CDR2 YYREEE, per germline (reference sequence). The CDR3: CASSFRTGQNTEAFF. The CDR3 nucleotides are TGTGCCAGCAGCTTCCGGACAGGGCAGAACACTGAAGCTTTCTTT.

This chain connects TRBV3-1 (or the pseudogene TRBV3-2) to TRBJ2-2; 8 positions match TRBD2. Germline V gene lookup returns CDR1 LGHDT and CDR2 YNNKEL (reference sequence). The J segment lost 4 bases and the V segment lost 5 bases, leaving 9 bases of the junction unmatched. The CDR3 is 16 amino acids. The CDR3 region has the DNA TGTGCCAGCAGCTACTGGGGTAGCGGGGCCACCGGGGAGCTGTTTTTT. This encodes CASSYWGSGATGELFF.

The CDR3 DNA follows: TGTGCCAGCAGTCTTGACACCTTCAACACTGAAGCTTTCTTT. Amino acids: CASSLDTFNTEAFF. V gene TRBV2 combines with J gene TRBJ1-1; no definite D call. V lost 5 bases, J lost 2 bases, and 12 bases lay in between. This CDR3 has 14 amino acids. CDR1 and CDR2 (germline): SNHLY, FYNNEI.

The chain carries TRBV9 and TRBJ2-7, with 8 positions matching TRBD1. CDR1 is SGDLS and CDR2 is YYNGEE in the germline V gene. Trimming took 3 bases from V and 6 from J; bases not matched to a gene: 8. This CDR3 is built from 14 residues. The chain's CDR3 is CASSGRQGTGEQYF. CDR3 nucleotides: TGTGCCAGCAGCGGACGACAGGGGACGGGCGAGCAGTACTTC.

The V and J genes are TRBV6-5 and TRBJ2-7; 9 bases are shared with TRBD2. Trimming took 1 base from V and 1 from J; bases not matched to a gene: 5. The CDR3 length is 16 residues. CDR1 and CDR2 from the germline V gene are MNHEY and SVGAGI. Here the CDR3 DNA reads TGTGCCAGCAGTTACTTGGCGGGGGGGCCTTCCTACGAGCAGTACTTC. It codes for CASSYLAGGPSYEQYF.

The J gene is TRBJ2-2, the V gene TRBV4-2, with unresolved D. This CDR3 is 14 amino acids long. V shed 2 bases and J shed 6 bases, with 10 bases lying between them. CDR1 is LGHNA and CDR2 is YNFKEQ in the germline V gene. The CDR3 spells CASSQPIGAGELFF. The CDR3 DNA is TGTGCCAGCAGCCAACCGATTGGAGCCGGGGAGCTGTTTTTT.

This chain uses TRBV7-3 with TRBJ2-1, with 10 bases fitting TRBD1. This CDR3 is built from 15 residues. CDR1 is SGHTA, CDR2 FQGTGA, per germline. V was pared by 5 bases and J by 7 bases, with 8 bases of the junction left unmatched. This CDR3 is CASSPGTGEGNEQFF. CDR3 bases: TGTGCCAGCAGCCCCGGGACAGGGGAAGGAAATGAGCAGTTCTTC.

The CDR3 here is CAWSVRPEKLFF. The CDR3 nucleotides read TGTGCCTGGAGTGTGAGGCCCGAAAAACTGTTTTTT. The chain joins TRBV30 to TRBJ1-4; no reliable D call. This CDR3 is 12 amino acids long. The V gene's germline CDR1 is GTSNPN and CDR2 SVGIG (reference sequence). Between the trimmed V and J ends, which lost 0 bases and 8 bases, there was a span of 7 bases.